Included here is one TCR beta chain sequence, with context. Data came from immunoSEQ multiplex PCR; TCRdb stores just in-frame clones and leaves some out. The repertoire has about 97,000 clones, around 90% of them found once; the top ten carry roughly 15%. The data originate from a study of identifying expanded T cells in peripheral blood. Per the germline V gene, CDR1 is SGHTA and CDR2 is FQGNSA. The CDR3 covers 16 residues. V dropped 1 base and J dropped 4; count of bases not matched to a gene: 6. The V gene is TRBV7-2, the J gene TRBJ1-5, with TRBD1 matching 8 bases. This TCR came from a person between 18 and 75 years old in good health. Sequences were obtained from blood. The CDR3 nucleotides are TGTGCCAGCAGCTTAGGGCCAGGGGGCGCAAATCAGCCCCAGCATTTT. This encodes CASSLGPGGANQPQHF.